The 8 T cell receptor beta chains reported below all come from one sample, sequenced in a study of metastatic and nonmetastatic thyroid tumors (dated by TCRdb to 2020 to 2021). Library preparation used PCR. The sequencing machine was an Illumina HiSeq 4000. TCRdb reworked the public reads: Q25 trimming with fastp, MiXCR clone assembly, productive beta chains retained. Here the sample has some 69,000 clones; 14% occur a single time. The ten largest clones take up under 8% of the sample. None of the patients had been given any treatment before thyroid surgery. Input material: blood. Source of these receptors: a male donor with papillary thyroid cancer or a benign thyroid nodule (not recorded which). Some clones in this sample may be carry-over from other donors' samples.

Ten or more counts support this clone. The genes are TRBV3-1 and TRBJ1-5; D is ambiguous. In germline, CDR1 is LGHDT, CDR2 YNNKEL (reference sequence). CDR3 size: 11 residues. Trimming shortened V by 0 bases and J by 11 bases, and 5 bases separated the two germline ends. This CDR3 reads CASSQEGTQHF. CDR3 bases: TGTGCCAGCAGCCAAGAGGGTACCCAGCATTTT.

This clone was seen more than once but under ten times. A read error is likely, as this CDR3 ends without the conserved phenylalanine or tryptophan. V usage is TRBV27 and J usage is TRBJ2-7, with unresolved D. V was cut by 5 bases and J by 3 bases, with 11 bases left in between. This CDR3 has 13 amino acids. The germline V gene has CDR1 MNHEY and CDR2 SMNVEV (reference sequence). CDR3 in amino acids: CASSPRVDYEQYL. In DNA form, the CDR3 reads TGTGCCAGCAGTCCCCGCGTGGACTACGAGCAGTACTTG.

The table lists this clone with many counts. A read error may produce the germline difference seen at one junction end. V gene TRBV5-1 combines with J gene TRBJ1-1; 10 bases fit TRBD1. Per the germline V gene, CDR1 is SGHRS and CDR2 is YFSETQ. CDR3 size: 15 residues. CDR3 DNA sequence: TGCGCCAGCAGCACGGGACAGGGGCTGAACGCTGAAGCTTTCTTT. Protein product: CASSTGQGLNAEAFF.

The sample holds many counts of this clone. J is TRBJ1-1 and V is TRBV6-5; 8 bases map to TRBD1. The germline CDR1 and CDR2 sequences are MNHEY and SVGAGI. V lost 0 bases, J lost 1 base, and 4 bases stayed unmatched. The CDR3 consists of 16 residues. CDR3 in amino acids: CASSYSQGAANTEAFF. The CDR3 coding sequence is TGTGCCAGCAGTTACTCGCAGGGGGCAGCGAACACTGAAGCTTTCTTT.

This clone was seen repeatedly, ten times or more. The gene calls are TRBV3-1 and TRBJ2-4; no clear D gene. Per germline, CDR1 LGHDT and CDR2 YNNKEL (reference sequence). The V end lost 0 bases, the J end lost 11 bases, and 8 bases lay between the germline ends. The CDR3 has 12 amino acids. The CDR3 bases are TGTGCCAGCAGCCAAGATGAGGTTGTTCAGTACTTC. Its protein is CASSQDEVVQYF.

This clone was detected many times. The chain uses TRBV4-3 and TRBJ2-7, with D tentatively TRBD2 (6 bases). V lost 0 bases and J 0 bases, leaving 18 bases between the germline ends. CDR1 is LGHNA, CDR2 YSLEER, per germline. The CDR3 is 18 residues long. The CDR3 protein is CASSQDPVGGMSSYEQYF. CDR3 bases: TGCGCCAGCAGCCAAGATCCGGTTGGGGGGATGAGCTCCTACGAGCAGTACTTC.

The chain links TRBV11-1 to TRBJ2-1; the match to TRBD2 covers 11 bases. Germline CDR1 and CDR2: SGHAT and FQDESV (reference sequence). V trimming: 6 bases; J trimming: 0 bases; junction bases outside the gene matches: 7. The CDR3 spans 17 residues. In DNA, the CDR3 is TGTGCCAGCAGATCGCTAGCGGGAGGCCGCTCCTACAATGAGCAGTTCTTC. Protein sequence: CASRSLAGGRSYNEQFF.

This clone was observed many times. The chain is built from TRBV6-1 and TRBJ2-7, with D perhaps matching TRBD1 (7 bases). Trimming stripped 6 bases from V and 9 bases from J, with 15 bases between. CDR1 is MNHNS, CDR2 SASEGT, per germline. The CDR3 totals 12 residues. CDR3 sequence reads: CASRAPGGLQYV. The DNA for the CDR3 is TGTGCCAGCAGGGCCCCAGGGGGGTTGCAGTACGTC.